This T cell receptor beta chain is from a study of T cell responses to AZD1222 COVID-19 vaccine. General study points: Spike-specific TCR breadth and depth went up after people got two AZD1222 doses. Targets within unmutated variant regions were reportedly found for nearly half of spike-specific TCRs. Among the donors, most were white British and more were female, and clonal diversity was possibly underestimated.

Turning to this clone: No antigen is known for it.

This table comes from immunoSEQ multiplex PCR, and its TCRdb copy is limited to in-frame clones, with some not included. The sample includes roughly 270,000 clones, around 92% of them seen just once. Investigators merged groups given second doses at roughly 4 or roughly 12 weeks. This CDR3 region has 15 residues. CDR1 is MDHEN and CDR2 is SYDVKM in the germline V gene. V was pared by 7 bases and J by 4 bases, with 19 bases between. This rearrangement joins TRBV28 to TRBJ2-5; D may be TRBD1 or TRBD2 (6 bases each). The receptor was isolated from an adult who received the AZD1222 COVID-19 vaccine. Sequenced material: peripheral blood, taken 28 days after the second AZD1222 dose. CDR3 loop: CASTRGWGARETQYF. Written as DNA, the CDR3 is TGTGCCAGCACCCGGGGTTGGGGGGCGCGAGAGACCCAGTACTTC.